Only a few counts were recorded for the clone carrying this T cell receptor beta chain. This entry is derived from a study of regulatory T cells in long-lasting Graves disease. The time point: newly diagnosed GD, antithyroid drugs for less than 3 months. PBMC RNA served as the TCR library source. Construction of the TCR beta libraries employed iRepertoire HTBI primers in conjunction with Arm-PCR of CDR3 regions. TCRdb fed the multiplex PCR reads into MiXCR, producing one record per CDR3 protein. The sample records about 430,000 distinct CDR3 sequences, approximately 16% being singletons. In germline, CDR1 is SGHRS, CDR2 YFSETQ. The CDR3 sequence is 15 residues long. Trimming stripped 4 bases from V and 2 bases from J, with 13 bases between. The same sample was also studied in work on T cells in Graves' hyperthyroidism and ophthalmopathy. Turning to that study: Using the HTBI primer set, a first-round RT-PCR was run on the TCR CDR3.

The material was peripheral blood mononuclear cells (PBMCs), obtained at new diagnosis, from a patient treated with antithyroid drugs. This chain connects TRBV5-1 to TRBJ2-1, with D unclear. The TCR originated in a woman aged 35 to 49 with Graves disease. CDR3 coding DNA: TGCGCCAGCAGCCCGGAAGGTGACGCCTACAATGAGCAGTTCTTC. Protein product: CASSPEGDAYNEQFF.